What follows describes a single T cell receptor (beta chain). It has no known antigen specificity. It has no much larger one-base neighbor in the sample; base qualities were not kept. Receptor libraries were prepared by the immunoSEQ multiplex PCR assay. A mixture of 60 forward primers for TCR Vbeta segments and 13 reverse primers for TCR Jbeta segments was used in the multiplex PCR. The CDR3 region of rearranged TCR beta genes was amplified from genomic DNA with a multiplex PCR assay. The amplified TCR beta libraries were sequenced on the Illumina HiSeq System as 87-base-pair reads. The study's own analysis went as follows. Across the 500 to 700 repertoires, a later analysis counted some 80 million unique TCR beta chains, around 11 million of which were shared by at least two donors. Raw reads were error-corrected and collapsed into unique sequences with a nearest-neighbor algorithm that merged closely related sequences to remove PCR and sequencing errors. Alignment of CDR3 sequences to IMGT reference sequences was used to assign V, D and J gene segments. For a sequence to be retained, a match of at least six nucleotides to both a V gene segment and a J gene segment was required. Rearrangements were called productive when the CDR3 lacked stop codons and stayed in frame with V and J; all others were non-productive. Following IMGT convention, CDR3 was defined as the stretch from the second conserved V-encoded cysteine to the conserved J-encoded phenylalanine. In an earlier analysis of around 600 of the donors, sequences lacking an unambiguous match to a single V gene segment were excluded. In an earlier analysis of around 600 of the donors, V segments were called functional above 56.7% productive rearrangements and were called segregating when the between-donor standard deviation exceeded 5%. A statistical classification framework was built for diagnosing cytomegalovirus status from the catalog of TCR beta chain sequences. V and J gene assignment, in a later analysis, came from comparing TCR nucleotide sequences with IMGT/GENE-DB human TR gene sequences. The TCRdist pipeline was used in a later analysis to assign CDR3 sequences and most-parsimonious VDJ recombination scenarios. In a later analysis, each TCR beta chain was defined by its CDR3 amino acid sequence together with its V-gene family, and reads without a unique V-gene family were excluded. In a later analysis, 450 to 600 highly shared, low-generation-probability nucleotide sequences were removed to address suspected cross-contamination and a sequencing artifact. In a later analysis, a clonal expansion index was calculated for each public chain from normalized within-repertoire ranks of inferred template counts. A later analysis computed generation probabilities with a VDJ recombination model fitted to out-of-frame rearrangements, and checked the results against IGoR. In a later analysis, hypergeometric tests were used to score TCR-TCR, TCR-HLA and TCR-CMV co-occurrence, with a repertoire-size bias correction applied to TCR pairs. In a later analysis, false discovery rates were estimated by permuting HLA or CMV assignments 20 times. In a later analysis, co-occurring TCRs were grouped using DBSCAN, and TCRdist sequence similarity was added for clustering within HLA-allele-positive subsets. Repertoires with fewer than 30,000 or more than 120,000 public chains, plus five repertoires with anomalous nucleotide sharing, were excluded from co-occurrence clustering. As stored in TCRdb, this immuneACCESS dataset retains in-frame rearrangements with V and J assigned. A fraction of the clones does not appear; measured against another copy, unresolved V genes explain less than half of the discrepancy, and the remainder lacks a known reason. The V and J calls and the clone size are those of that table, but D and trimming were determined from the DNA. This sample lists under 150,000 clones; around three quarters were detected once. The ten largest clonotypes hold 1.5% to 2.5% of the sample.

The source of the sample is a study of cytomegalovirus exposure and HLA in healthy donors (dated by TCRdb to 2016 to 2017). Regarding the complete study: According to an earlier analysis of 550 to 700 of the donors, about 179 million T cells yielded 117 million unique TCR beta sequences and more than 250 Gb of sequence data. Roughly 300 gigabases of sequencing data and around 87 million unique TCR sequences were included in an early release covering several hundred HLA-typed donors. Of the roughly 420 genotyped donors, 81% were placed in the genetic ancestry cluster associated with self-reported Caucasian donors. The study aimed to test whether cataloging public T cell receptors could reveal signatures of past pathogen exposure. Using immunosequencing, the study profiled T cell repertoires from around 680 subjects and related those repertoires to cytomegalovirus serostatus. In addition to the first cohort of approximately 650 subjects, a separate validation cohort of approximately 110 different subjects was used. To predict cytomegalovirus infection status, the study brought together high-throughput TCR immunosequencing, statistical association of individual TCRs with disease status, and machine learning. A later analysis re-examined previously published TCR beta repertoires from just over 650 donors and added high-resolution HLA genotyping to investigate patterns of TCR occurrence. The later analysis used no new phenotypic data to find candidate immune exposures, relying instead on TCR beta sequences and their occurrence across donors. An earlier analysis of 450 to 750 of the donors used high-throughput TCR beta sequencing to judge whether each TCR beta V gene segment behaved as functional or pseudogenic. Alongside the repertoire data, information on donor age, sex, ethnicity and CMV serostatus was compiled. Genome-wide SNP genotypes for about 65% of the roughly 670 donors were used in a later genetic analysis, which treated that subset as a discovery cohort. Every discovery cohort repertoire had been produced on one sequencing platform. HLA typing covered class I and class II loci at four-digit resolution. The number of donors typed differed by locus, with 629-630 for A, B, C, DRB1 and DQB1, roughly 550 for DQA1, 600 to 610 for DPA1, and some 440 for DPB1. About 5 DR-DQ haplotypes were handled as single units for association and clustering, since linkage in the cohort was strong. On average, approximately 250,000 unique TCR beta nucleotide sequences were sequenced per donor among 398 genotyped donors of the cohort, with about 19% of those sequences being non-productive.

The cohort was made up of around 720 healthy bone marrow donors. Cohort members were all nominally healthy when sampled, although unrecorded immune exposures were likely present. The donor was CMV seronegative and belonged to the group of over 300 seronegative cohort members. A peripheral blood sample was collected from each donor, and TCR beta sequencing was performed on peripheral blood mononuclear cells. The Qiagen DNeasy Blood Extraction Kit was used to extract genomic DNA from the blood cell samples. Inclusive of the bounding cysteine and phenylalanine, the CDR3 is 14 residues long. CDR3 DNA is the only sequence kept; it has 42 bases, read in frame from the first base. CDR1 and CDR2, per the germline V gene, are MGHRA and YSYEKL. Unmatched junction bases come to 1, with V trimmed by 3 bases and J by 4 bases. Summary of the overall study and its limitations: The authors suggested that the approach could potentially be extended to other disease states and immunological phenotypes. In vitro tests confirmed that a few of the cytomegalovirus-associated TCR beta chains recognize cytomegalovirus antigens. V-gene and J-gene trimming of TCR beta chains was associated with a missense DCLRE1C variant in a later genetic analysis, and the association was replicated in an independent cohort. The presence/absence analyses assumed that sequencing depth was roughly uniform across donors, and that assumption may not be true. In a later analysis, several top co-occurrence clusters were reported to appear linked to parvovirus B19, influenza, CMV and Epstein-Barr virus. Assigning TCR associations to individual alleles was difficult when HLA alleles, especially DR and DQ, strongly co-occurred. A later analysis found that most CMV-associated TCR beta chains appeared HLA-restricted, with HLA associations seemingly driven largely by CMV exposure. Because counts were too low, some 16 rarely observed V segments, including chromosome 9 orphons, were excluded from the earlier analysis of fewer than 650 of the donors. A later analysis found that TCR association rates varied across HLA loci, with DRB1 alleles showing the most associated TCRs and HLA-C alleles the fewest. Only TCR beta chains were sequenced in this cohort, and the absence of alpha or paired-chain data limited detectable features. Some IMGT-functional V segments, including TRBV6-2 and TRBV6-3, could not be told apart with the 87-base-pair reads, so those segments were excluded. In a later genetic analysis, fewer N-insertions in productive TCRs were reported among donors in an Asian-associated ancestry cluster than the 666-donor mean. Most TCR sequences were seen in very few donors, while some public TCRs were found in many individuals. In an earlier analysis of about 600 of the donors, most TCR beta V segments appeared in productive rearrangements about 87% or about 30% of the time, broadly matching IMGT annotations. Because HLA typing was missing for some donors at each locus, association tests included only the typed subset. The only immune exposure information available for the cohort was CMV serostatus. The sequencing pipeline was judged likely to have produced a cluster of highly shared sequence variants as a technical artifact. Compared with equally common non-associated chains, HLA-associated TCR beta chains in a later analysis were more clonally expanded and had lower generation probabilities. Specific HLA alleles were associated with over 15,000 TCR beta sequences at a false discovery rate of 0.05 in a later analysis. A total of 150 or so TCR beta chains were listed by the study as associated with cytomegalovirus. A further reported finding was that TCR beta sequences accurately predicted the HLA-A and HLA-B alleles for most subjects in the first cohort. The classifier was reported to diagnose cytomegalovirus status with high specificity and sensitivity in both the original cohort and the validation cohort. Linkage disequilibrium might explain the correlated functional status among segregating V segments, but an unknown experimental factor could not be ruled out.

The material sequenced was PBMCs. The chain is assembled from TRBV4-1 and TRBJ2-5; 11 central nucleotides agree with TRBD1. The sequence was collected from a man younger than 30 in good health and CMV-seronegative. Here is the DNA: TGCGCCAGCAGCCAGGGACAGGGGGGAGAGACCCAGTACTTC. This translates into CASSQGQGGETQYF.